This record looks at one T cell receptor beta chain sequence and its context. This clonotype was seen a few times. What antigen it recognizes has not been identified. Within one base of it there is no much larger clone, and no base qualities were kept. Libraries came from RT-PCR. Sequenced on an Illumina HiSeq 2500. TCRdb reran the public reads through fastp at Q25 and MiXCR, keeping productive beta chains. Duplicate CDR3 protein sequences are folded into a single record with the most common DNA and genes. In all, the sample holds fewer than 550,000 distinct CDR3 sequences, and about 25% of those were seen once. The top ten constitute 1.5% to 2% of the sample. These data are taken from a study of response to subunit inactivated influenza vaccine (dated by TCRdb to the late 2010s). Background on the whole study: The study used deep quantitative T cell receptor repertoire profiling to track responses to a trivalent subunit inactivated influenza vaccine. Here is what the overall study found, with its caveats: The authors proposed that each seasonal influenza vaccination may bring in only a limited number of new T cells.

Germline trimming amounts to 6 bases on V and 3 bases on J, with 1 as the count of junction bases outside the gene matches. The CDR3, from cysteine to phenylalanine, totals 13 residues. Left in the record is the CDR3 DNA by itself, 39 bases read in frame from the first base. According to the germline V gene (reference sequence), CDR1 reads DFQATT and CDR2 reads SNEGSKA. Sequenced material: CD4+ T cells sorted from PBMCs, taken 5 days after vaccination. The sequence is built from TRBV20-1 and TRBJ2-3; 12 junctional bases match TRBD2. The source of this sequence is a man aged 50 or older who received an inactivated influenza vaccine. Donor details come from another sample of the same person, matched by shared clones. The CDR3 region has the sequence CSAGLAGTDTQYF. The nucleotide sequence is TGCAGTGCCGGACTAGCGGGGACAGATACGCAGTATTTT.